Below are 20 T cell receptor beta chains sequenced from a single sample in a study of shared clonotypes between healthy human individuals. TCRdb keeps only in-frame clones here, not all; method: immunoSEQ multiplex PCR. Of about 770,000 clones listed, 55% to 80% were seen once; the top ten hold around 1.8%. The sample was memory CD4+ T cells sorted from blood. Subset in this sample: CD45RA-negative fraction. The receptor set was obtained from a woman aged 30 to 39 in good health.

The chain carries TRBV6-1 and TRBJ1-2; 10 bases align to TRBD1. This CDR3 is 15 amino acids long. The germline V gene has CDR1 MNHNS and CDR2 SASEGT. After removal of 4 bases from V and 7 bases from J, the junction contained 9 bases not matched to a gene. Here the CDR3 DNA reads TGTGCCAGCAGTGGAACCGGACAGGGGGTGTTTGGCTACACCTTC. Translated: CASSGTGQGVFGYTF.

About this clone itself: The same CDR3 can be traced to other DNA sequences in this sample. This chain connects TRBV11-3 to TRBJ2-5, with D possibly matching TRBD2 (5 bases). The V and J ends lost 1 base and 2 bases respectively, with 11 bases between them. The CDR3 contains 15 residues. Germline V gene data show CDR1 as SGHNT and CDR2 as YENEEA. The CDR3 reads CASSLGVGGQETQYF. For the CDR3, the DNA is TGTGCCAGCAGCTTAGGTGTGGGCGGGCAAGAGACCCAGTACTTC.

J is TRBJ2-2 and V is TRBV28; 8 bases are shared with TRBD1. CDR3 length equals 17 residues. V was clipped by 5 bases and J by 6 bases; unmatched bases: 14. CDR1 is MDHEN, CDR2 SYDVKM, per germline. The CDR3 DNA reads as TGTGCCAGCAGTCCCCAGGGAAACAGGGGGAGACCCGGGGAGCTGTTTTTT. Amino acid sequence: CASSPQGNRGRPGELFF.

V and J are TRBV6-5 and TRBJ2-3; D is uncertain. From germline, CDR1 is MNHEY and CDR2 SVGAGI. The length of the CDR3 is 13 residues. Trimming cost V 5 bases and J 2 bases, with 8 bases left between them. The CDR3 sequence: CASSQGSTDTQYF. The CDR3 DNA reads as TGTGCCAGCAGTCAAGGATCCACAGATACGCAGTATTTT.

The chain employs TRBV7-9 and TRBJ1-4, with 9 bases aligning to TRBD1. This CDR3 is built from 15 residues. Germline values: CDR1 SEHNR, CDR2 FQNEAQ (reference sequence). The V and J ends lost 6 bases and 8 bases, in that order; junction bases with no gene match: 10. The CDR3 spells CASSGPGQGWEKLFF. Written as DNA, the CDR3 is TGTGCCAGCAGTGGCCCGGGACAGGGATGGGAAAAACTGTTTTTT.

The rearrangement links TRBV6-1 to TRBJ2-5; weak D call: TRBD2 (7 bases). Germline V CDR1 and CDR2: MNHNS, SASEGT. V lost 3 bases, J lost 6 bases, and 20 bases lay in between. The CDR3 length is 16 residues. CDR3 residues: CASSDRSREGGKTQYF. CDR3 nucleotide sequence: TGTGCCAGCAGTGACCGCTCAAGGGAGGGGGGGAAGACCCAGTACTTC.

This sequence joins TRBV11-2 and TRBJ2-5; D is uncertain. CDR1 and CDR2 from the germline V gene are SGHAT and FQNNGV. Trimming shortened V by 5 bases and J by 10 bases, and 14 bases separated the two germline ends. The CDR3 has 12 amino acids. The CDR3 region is CASSAPRLGQYF. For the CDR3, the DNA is TGTGCCAGCAGCGCACCTCGCTTAGGCCAGTACTTC.

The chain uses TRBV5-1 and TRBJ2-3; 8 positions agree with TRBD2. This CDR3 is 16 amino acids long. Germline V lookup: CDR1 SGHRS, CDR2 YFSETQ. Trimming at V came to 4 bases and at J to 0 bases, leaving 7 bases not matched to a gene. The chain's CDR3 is CASSPLAVTSTDTQYF. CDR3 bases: TGCGCCAGCAGCCCACTAGCGGTTACTAGCACAGATACGCAGTATTTT.

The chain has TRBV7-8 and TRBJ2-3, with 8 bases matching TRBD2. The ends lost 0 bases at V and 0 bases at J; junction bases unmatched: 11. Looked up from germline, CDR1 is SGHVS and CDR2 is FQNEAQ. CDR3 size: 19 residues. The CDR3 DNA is TGTGCCAGCAGCTTAGCGCGGATAGCGGGGACCGTGAGCACAGATACGCAGTATTTT. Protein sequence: CASSLARIAGTVSTDTQYF.

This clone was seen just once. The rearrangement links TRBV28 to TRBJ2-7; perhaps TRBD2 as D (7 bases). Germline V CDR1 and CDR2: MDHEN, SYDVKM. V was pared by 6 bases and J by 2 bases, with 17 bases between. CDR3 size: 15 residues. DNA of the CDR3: TGTGCCAGCAGGCCCCCGGGGGGCCGCCCCTACGAGCAGTACTTC. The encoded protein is CASRPPGGRPYEQYF.

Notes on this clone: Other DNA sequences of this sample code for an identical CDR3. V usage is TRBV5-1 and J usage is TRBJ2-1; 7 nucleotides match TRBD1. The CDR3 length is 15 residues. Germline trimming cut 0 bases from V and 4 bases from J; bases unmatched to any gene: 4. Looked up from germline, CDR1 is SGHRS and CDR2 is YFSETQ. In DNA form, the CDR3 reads TGCGCCAGCAGCTTGGACAGGGGTGCATACAATGAGCAGTTCTTC. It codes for CASSLDRGAYNEQFF.

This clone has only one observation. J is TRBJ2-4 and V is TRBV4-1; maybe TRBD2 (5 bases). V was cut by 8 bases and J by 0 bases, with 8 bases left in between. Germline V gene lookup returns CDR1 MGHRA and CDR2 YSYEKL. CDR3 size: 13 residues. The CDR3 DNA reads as TGCGCCAGCCAAGGACTAGCCAAAAACATTCAGTACTTC. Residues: CASQGLAKNIQYF.

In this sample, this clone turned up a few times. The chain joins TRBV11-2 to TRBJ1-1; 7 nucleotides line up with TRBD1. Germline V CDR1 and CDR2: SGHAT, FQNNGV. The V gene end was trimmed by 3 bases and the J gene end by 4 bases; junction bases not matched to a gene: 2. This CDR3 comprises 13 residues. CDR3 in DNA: TGTGCCAGCAGCTTTGACAGGGTCACTGAAGCTTTCTTT. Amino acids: CASSFDRVTEAFF. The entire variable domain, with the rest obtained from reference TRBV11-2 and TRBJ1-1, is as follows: EAGVAQSPRYKIIEKRQSVAFWCNPISGHATLYWYQQILGQGPKLLIQFQNNGVVDDSQLPKDRFSAERLKGVDSTLKIQPAKLEDSAVYLCASSFDRVTEAFFGQGTRLTVV.

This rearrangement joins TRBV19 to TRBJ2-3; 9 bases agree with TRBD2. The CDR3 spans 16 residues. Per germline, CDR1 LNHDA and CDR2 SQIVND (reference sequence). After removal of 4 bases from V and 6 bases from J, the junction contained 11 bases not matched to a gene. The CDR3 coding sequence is TGTGCCAGTAGTACCGACTTGGCGGGAGGGATGGATACGCAGTATTTT. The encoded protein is CASSTDLAGGMDTQYF.

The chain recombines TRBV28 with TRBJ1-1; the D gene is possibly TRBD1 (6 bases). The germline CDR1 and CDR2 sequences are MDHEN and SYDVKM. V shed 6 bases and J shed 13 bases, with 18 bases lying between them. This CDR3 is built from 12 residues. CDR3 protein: CASSLRPGHDFF. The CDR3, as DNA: TGTGCCAGCAGCCTTAGACCGGGACATGATTTCTTT.

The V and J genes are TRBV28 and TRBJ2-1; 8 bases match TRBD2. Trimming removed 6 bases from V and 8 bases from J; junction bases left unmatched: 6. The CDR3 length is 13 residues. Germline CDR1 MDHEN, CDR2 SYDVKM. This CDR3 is CASSSAGEHEQFF. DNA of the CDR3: TGTGCCAGCAGCTCAGCGGGAGAGCATGAGCAGTTCTTC.

The CDR3 DNA reads TGTGCCAGCAGTCCGTACAGACAGAGCATGAACACTGAAGCTTTCTTT. Amino acid sequence: CASSPYRQSMNTEAFF. The chain recombines TRBV27 with TRBJ1-1; tentative D call: TRBD1 (5 bases). The V and J ends lost 5 bases and 0 bases respectively, with 16 bases between them. This CDR3 region has 16 residues. The V gene's germline CDR1 is MNHEY and CDR2 SMNVEV (reference sequence).

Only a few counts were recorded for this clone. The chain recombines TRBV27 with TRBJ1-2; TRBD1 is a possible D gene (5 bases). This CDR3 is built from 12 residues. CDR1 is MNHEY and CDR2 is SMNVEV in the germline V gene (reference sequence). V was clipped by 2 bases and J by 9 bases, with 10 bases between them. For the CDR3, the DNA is TGTGCCAGCAGTTTAACGGGGGGAAGCTACACCTTC. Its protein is CASSLTGGSYTF.

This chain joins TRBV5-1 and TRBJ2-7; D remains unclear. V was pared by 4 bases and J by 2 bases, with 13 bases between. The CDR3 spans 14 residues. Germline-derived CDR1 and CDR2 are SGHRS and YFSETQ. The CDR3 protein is CASSPNTVAYEQYF. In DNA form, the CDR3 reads TGCGCCAGCAGCCCCAACACGGTAGCCTACGAGCAGTACTTC.

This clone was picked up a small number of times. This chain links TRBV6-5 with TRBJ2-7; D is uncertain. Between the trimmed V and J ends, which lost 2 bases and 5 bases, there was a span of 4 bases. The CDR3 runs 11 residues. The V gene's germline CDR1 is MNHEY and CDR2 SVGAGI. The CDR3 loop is CASSYLNEQYF. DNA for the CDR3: TGTGCCAGCAGTTACCTGAACGAGCAGTACTTC.